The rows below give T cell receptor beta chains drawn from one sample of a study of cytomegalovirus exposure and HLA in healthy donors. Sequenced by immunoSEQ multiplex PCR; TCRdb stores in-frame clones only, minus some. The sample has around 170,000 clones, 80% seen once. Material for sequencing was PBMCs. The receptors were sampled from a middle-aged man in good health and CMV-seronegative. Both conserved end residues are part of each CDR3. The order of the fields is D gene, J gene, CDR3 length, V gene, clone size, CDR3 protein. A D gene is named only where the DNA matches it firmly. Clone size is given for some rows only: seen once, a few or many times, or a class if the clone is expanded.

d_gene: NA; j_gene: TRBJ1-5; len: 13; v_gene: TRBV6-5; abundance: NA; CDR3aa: CASSLGAGQPQHF
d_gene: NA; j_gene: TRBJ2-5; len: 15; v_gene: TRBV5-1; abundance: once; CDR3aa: CASSLGGGTEETQYF
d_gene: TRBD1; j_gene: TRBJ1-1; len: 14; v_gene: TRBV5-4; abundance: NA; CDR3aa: CASSLGQGISEAFF
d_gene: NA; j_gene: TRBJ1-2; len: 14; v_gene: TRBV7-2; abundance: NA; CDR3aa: CASSPGGPRYGYTF
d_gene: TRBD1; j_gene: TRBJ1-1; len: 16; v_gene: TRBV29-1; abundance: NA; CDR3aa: CSVTGTGGGWGTEAFF
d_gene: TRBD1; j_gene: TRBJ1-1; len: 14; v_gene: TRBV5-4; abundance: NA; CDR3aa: CASNPTGGNTEAFF
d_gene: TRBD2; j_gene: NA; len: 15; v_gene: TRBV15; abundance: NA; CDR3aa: CATSSLTSGRYEQYF
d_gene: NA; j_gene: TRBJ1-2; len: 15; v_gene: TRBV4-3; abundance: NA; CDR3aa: CASSLTSTWNYGYTF
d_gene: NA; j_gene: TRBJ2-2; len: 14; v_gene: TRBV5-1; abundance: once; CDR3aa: CASSHTQVTGELFF
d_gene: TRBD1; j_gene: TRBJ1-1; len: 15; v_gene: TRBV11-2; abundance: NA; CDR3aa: CASSSGTASNTEAFF
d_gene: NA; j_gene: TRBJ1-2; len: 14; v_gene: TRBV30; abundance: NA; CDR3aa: CAWRPSTAYYGYTF
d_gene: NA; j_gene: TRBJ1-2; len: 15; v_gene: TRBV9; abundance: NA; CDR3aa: CASSATTGLLSGYAF
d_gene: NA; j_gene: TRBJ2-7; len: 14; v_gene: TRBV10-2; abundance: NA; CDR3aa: CASSDRGAGDEQYF
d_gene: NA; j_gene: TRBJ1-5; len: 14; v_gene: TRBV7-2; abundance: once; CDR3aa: CASSPSGFPQPQHF
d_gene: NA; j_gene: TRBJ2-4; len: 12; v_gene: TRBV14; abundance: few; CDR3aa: CASSPRLGIQYF
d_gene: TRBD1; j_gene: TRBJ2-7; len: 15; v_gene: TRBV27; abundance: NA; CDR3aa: CASSWRRAGGGEQYF
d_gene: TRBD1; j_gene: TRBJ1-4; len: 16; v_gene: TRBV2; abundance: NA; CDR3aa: CASSDGLAGGNEKLFF
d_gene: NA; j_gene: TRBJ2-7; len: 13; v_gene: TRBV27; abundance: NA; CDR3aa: CASSFQGTNEQYF
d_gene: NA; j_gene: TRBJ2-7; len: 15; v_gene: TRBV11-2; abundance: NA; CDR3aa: CASSLTNLPTYEQYF
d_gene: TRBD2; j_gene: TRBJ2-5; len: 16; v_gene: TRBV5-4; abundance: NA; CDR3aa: CASSYRLAGDQETQYF
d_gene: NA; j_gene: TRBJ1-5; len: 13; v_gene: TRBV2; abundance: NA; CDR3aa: CASSPAPLLPQHF
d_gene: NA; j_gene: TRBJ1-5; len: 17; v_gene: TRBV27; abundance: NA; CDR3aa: CASSSGQLGYSNQPQHF
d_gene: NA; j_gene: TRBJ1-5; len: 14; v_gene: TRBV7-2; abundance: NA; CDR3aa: CASSTRYSNQPQHF
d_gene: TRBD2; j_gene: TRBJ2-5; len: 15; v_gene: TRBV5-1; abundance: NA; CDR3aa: CASSRGGTPGETQYF
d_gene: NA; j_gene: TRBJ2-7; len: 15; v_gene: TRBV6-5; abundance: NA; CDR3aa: CASKWSSGEVYEQYF
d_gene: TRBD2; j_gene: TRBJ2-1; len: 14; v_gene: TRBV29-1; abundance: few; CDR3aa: CSAFTGTSYNEQFF
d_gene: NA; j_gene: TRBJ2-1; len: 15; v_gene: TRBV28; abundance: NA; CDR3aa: CASSLLESSYNEQFF
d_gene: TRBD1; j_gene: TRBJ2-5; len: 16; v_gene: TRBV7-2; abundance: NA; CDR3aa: CASSLRTGGTRETQYF
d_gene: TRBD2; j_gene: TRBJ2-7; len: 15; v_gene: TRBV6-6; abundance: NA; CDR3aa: CASSPSGGGSYEQYF
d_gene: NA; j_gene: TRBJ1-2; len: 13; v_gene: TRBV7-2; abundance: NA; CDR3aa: CASSSGTGGGYTF
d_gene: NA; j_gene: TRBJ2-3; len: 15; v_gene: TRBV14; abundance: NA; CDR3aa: CASSQNLGSTDTQYF
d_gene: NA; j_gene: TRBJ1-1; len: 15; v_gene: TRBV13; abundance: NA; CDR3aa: CASSLARGRGTEAFF
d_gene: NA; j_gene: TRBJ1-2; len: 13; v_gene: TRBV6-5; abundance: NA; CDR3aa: CASSYSRNYGYTF
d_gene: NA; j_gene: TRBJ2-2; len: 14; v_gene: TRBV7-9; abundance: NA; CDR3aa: CASSLQDHTGELFF
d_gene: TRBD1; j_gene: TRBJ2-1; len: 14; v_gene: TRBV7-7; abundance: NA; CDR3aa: CASSPDRGNNEQFF
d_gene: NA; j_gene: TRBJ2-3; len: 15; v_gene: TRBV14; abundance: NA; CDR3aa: CASSQDRGVTDTQYF
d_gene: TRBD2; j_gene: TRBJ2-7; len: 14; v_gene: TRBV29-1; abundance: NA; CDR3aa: CSVIGTSGSYEQYF
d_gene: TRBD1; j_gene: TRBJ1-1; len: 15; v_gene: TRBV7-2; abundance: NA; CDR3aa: CTSSFYGQGNTEAFF
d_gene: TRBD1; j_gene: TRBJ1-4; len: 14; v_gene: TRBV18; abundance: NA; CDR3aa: CASSPRTGYEKLFF
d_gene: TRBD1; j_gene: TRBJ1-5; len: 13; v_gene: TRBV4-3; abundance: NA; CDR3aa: CASSLDRGQPQHF
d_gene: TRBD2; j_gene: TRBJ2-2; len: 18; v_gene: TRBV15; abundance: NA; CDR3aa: CATSRGALAGGNTGELFF
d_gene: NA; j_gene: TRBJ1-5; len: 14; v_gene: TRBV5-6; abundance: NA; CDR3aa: CASSFAGFNQPQHF
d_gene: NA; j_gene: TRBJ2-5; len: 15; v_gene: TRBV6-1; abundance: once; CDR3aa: CASSVGGAPYETQYF
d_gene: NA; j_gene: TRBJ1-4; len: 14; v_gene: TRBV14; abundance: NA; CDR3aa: CASSQGLSNEKLFF
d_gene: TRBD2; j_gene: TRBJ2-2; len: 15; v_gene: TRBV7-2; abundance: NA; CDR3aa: CASSRGGRNTGELFF
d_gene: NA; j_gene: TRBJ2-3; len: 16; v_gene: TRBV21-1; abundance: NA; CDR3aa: CASSKRGGRASDTQYF
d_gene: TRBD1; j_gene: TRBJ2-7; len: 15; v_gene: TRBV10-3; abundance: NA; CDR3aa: CAIRDGQGGSYEQYF
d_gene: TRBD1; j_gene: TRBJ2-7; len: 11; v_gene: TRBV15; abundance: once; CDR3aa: CAIGDSYEQYF
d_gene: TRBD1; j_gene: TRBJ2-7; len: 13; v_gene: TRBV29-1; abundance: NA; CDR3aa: CSVLDRVAYEQYF
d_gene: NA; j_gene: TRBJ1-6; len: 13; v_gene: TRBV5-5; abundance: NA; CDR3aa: CASSFGGVSPLHF
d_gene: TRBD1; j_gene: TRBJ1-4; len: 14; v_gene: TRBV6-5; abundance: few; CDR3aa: CASRFRDSAEKLFF
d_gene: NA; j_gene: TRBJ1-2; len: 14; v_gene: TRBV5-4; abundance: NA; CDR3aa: CASSSLRGIYGYTF